This TCR beta chain was captured by sequencing in a study of T cell responses to AZD1222 COVID-19 vaccine. CDR1 and CDR2 (germline): SGHNT, YYREEE (reference sequence). The CDR3 is 14 amino acids. V trimming: 4 bases; J trimming: 3 bases; junction bases outside the gene matches: 4. Sequenced by immunoSEQ multiplex PCR; TCRdb stores in-frame clones only, minus some. Counted here are 100,000 to 140,000 clones, nearly 90% occurring once; the ten biggest clones make up about 5%. The sequence derives from an adult who received the AZD1222 COVID-19 vaccine. The sequencing used peripheral blood, collected 28 days after the second AZD1222 dose. V usage is TRBV5-4 and J usage is TRBJ1-3; 7 nucleotides match TRBD1. The CDR3 DNA is TGTGCCAGCAGCCAGCAGGGGGGTGGAAACACCATATATTTT. It encodes CASSQQGGGNTIYF. Drawing the rest from reference TRBV5-4 and TRBJ1-3, the complete variable domain is ETGVTQSPTHLIKTRGQQVTLRCSSQSGHNTVSWYQQALGQGPQFIFQYYREEENGRGNFPPRFSGLQFPNYSSELNVNALELDDSALYLCASSQQGGGNTIYFGEGSWLTVV.